The rows below give T cell receptor beta chains drawn from one sample of a study of response to subunit inactivated influenza vaccine. MiXCR, run by TCRdb on the RT-PCR reads, gives a single entry per CDR3 protein. This sample has around 850,000 distinct CDR3 sequences, with about 18% found just once. The sequencing used PBMCs from blood, collected 5 to 6 days after vaccination. The origin of the receptors is a man in his forties or fifties who received an inactivated influenza vaccine. Each CDR3 is given with its conserved first and last residue. The D gene is left open where the match is weak. Clone size, where shown, is once, few, many, or a class for clones that have expanded.

TRBV20-1,TRBJ2-3,.,few,TGCAGTGGAGGCAGAGGGGCCCCAGATACGCAGTATTTT,CSGGRGAPDTQYF
TRBV24-1,TRBJ2-7,TRBD2,.,TGTGCCACCAGTGAAATGGGACTAGCGGGAGGTCCGGAGTGGTCCGAGCAGTACTTC,CATSEMGLAGGPEWSEQYF
TRBV12-3/TRBV12-4,TRBJ1-4,.,.,TGTGCCAGCAGAATGGCCGGGACCTATAATGAAAAACTGTTTTTT,CASRMAGTYNEKLFF
TRBV13,TRBJ2-6,.,many,TGTGCCAGCAGCTCTTATGGCTCTCGGGCCAACGTCCTGACTTTC,CASSSYGSRANVLTF
TRBV4-3,TRBJ2-6,.,few,TGCGCCAGCAGCCAAGAGGGGCGCTCTGGGGCCAACGTCCTGACTTTC,CASSQEGRSGANVLTF
TRBV7-2,TRBJ2-5,.,.,TGTGCCAGCAGCTTTCCCCTTGGCGGGACCCAAGAGACCCAGTACTTC,CASSFPLGGTQETQYF
TRBV6-1,TRBJ1-4,.,.,TGTGCCAGCAGCCCCGGGCCCAGGACAACTAATGAAAAACTGTTTTTT,CASSPGPRTTNEKLFF
TRBV20-1,TRBJ2-5,TRBD2,many,TGCAGTGCTAAGACTAGCTTCTCGGAGACCCAGTACTTC,CSAKTSFSETQYF
TRBV14,TRBJ2-2,TRBD1,.,TGTGCCAGCAGCCAAGATGAACAGGGGCGCTGGACCGGGGAGCTGTTTTTT,CASSQDEQGRWTGELFF
TRBV29-1,TRBJ1-2,.,many,TGCAGCGTTGGAATGTTGGGGAGGCCCCCTTACACCTTC,CSVGMLGRPPYTF
TRBV20-1,TRBJ1-6,.,many,TGCAGTGCCTGGATCCCCTCTAATTCACCCCTCCACTTT,CSAWIPSNSPLHF
TRBV12-3/TRBV12-4,TRBJ2-7,.,few,TGTGCCAGCAGTCAAAGAGGCCAGGGGAGGAACGAGCAGTACTTC,CASSQRGQGRNEQYF
TRBV4-3,TRBJ2-7,.,few,TGCGCCAGCAGCCAGCAACTAGCACGCGAGCAGTACTTC,CASSQQLAREQYF
TRBV6-5,TRBJ1-1,.,.,TGTGCCAGCAGTTACTTGGACCAGGGGAACACTGAAGCTTTCTTT,CASSYLDQGNTEAFF
TRBV29-1,TRBJ1-2,TRBD1,many,TGCAGCGTTTTGGTTGACGACAGGGGGGGTAACTATGGCTACACCTTC,CSVLVDDRGGNYGYTF
TRBV12-3/TRBV12-4,TRBJ2-1,TRBD2,many,TGTGCCAGCAGTGTTAGCGGGGGGGCTCATGAGCAGTTCTTC,CASSVSGGAHEQFF
TRBV6-2/TRBV6-3,TRBJ2-7,.,.,TGTGCCAGCAGCCGACGCGCGGGAATAACCTACGAGCAGTACTTC,CASSRRAGITYEQYF
TRBV9,TRBJ2-3,TRBD2,.,TGTGCCAGCAGCTCGACTAGCTTTCTGGCAGATACGCAGTATTTT,CASSSTSFLADTQYF
TRBV6-4,TRBJ2-5,TRBD2,.,TGTGCCAGCAGTCGGACTCTAGGACTAGCGGGAAAGGGAGAAGAGACCCAGTACTTC,CASSRTLGLAGKGEETQYF
TRBV12-3/TRBV12-4,TRBJ1-2,.,many,TGTGCCAGCAGCCTGCTAGGAGCTAACTATGGCTACACCTTC,CASSLLGANYGYTF
TRBV6-5,TRBJ2-1,TRBD2,.,TGTGCCAGCAGTTCCTTCGGGGGGGCTAATGAGCAGTTCTTC,CASSSFGGANEQFF
TRBV7-2,TRBJ2-1,TRBD1,.,TGTGCCAGCAGCCTAAGAGGACAGGTAACCACCTACAATGAGCAGTTCTTC,CASSLRGQVTTYNEQFF
TRBV29-1,TRBJ2-1,.,.,TGCAGCGTTGAACTGCGGGGGCGAAACAATGAGCAGTTCTTC,CSVELRGRNNEQFF
TRBV7-9,TRBJ2-3,.,.,TGTGCCAGCAGCTTGACCATGAGGCGGATCTCCGATACGCAGTATTTT,CASSLTMRRISDTQYF
TRBV6-5,TRBJ1-1,.,.,TGTGCCAGCAGTTACCTGGGACATCCGAACACTGAAGCTTTCTTT,CASSYLGHPNTEAFF
TRBV12-3/TRBV12-4,TRBJ1-1,.,few,TGTGCCAGCAGTCCCCTGACAGTTATCACTGAAGCTTTCTTT,CASSPLTVITEAFF
TRBV20-1,TRBJ2-1,TRBD2,.,TGCAGTGGGACTGAGCGGGAGAGATCCTACAATGAGCAGTTCTTC,CSGTERERSYNEQFF
TRBV2,TRBJ2-5,TRBD1,.,TGTGCCAGCAGGGCGGGACAGGGGACGCTCCAATCCCAAGAGACCCAGTACTTC,CASRAGQGTLQSQETQYF
TRBV6-5,TRBJ2-1,.,.,TGTGCCAGCAGTTACCGGCCTGAGGGTGAGCAGTTCTTC,CASSYRPEGEQFF
TRBV12-3/TRBV12-4,TRBJ1-2,.,many,TGTGCCAGCAGTCGAGGGAGTCTCTGGTACACCTTC,CASSRGSLWYTF
TRBV5-8,TRBJ2-7,.,.,TGTGCCAGCAGCGAAGGGGGGGAGCAGTACTTC,CASSEGGEQYF
TRBV5-1,TRBJ2-6,TRBD1,.,TGCGCCAGCAGCTTGGAAGACAGGGGCAGCTCTGGGGCCAACGTCCTGACTTTC,CASSLEDRGSSGANVLTF
TRBV15,TRBJ1-5,TRBD1,few,TGTGCCACCAGCAACCCACCGGGACAGGGACGCAATCAGCCCCAGCATTTT,CATSNPPGQGRNQPQHF
TRBV10-3,TRBJ2-5,.,few,TGTGCCTCGCGATTCAGGTCCCAAGAGACCCAGTACTTC,CASRFRSQETQYF
TRBV4-1,TRBJ2-4,.,.,TGCGCCAGCAGCCAGGAGGGGCAACTAGCCAAAAACATTCAGTACTTC,CASSQEGQLAKNIQYF
TRBV7-2,TRBJ2-5,TRBD2,few,TGTGCCAGCAGCTTTAGGACTAGCGGGGGGGCACAAGAGACCCAGTACTTC,CASSFRTSGGAQETQYF
TRBV5-1,TRBJ2-7,TRBD1,few,TGCGCCAGCAGCCAAGACAGGGGAGTCGGGCAGTACTTC,CASSQDRGVGQYF
TRBV4-3,TRBJ1-1,.,.,TGCGCCAGCAGCCAGGAGGCGGGGGGCGCCGAAGCTTTCTTT,CASSQEAGGAEAFF
TRBV12-3/TRBV12-4,TRBJ1-1,TRBD1,.,TGTGCCAGCAGTTACAGGGGGCGCGGGGGGAATGCTTTCTTT,CASSYRGRGGNAFF
TRBV10-2,TRBJ2-7,TRBD2,.,TGCGCCAGCAGTGGGACTAGCAGCTTCTACGAGCAGTACTTC,CASSGTSSFYEQYF
TRBV6-5,TRBJ2-3,TRBD2,few,TGTGCCAGCAGTTCCCTAGCGGCGGAAACAGATACGCAGTATTTT,CASSSLAAETDTQYF
TRBV11-1,TRBJ2-3,TRBD2,.,TGTGCCAGCAGCTTTCGGTGGACTAGCGGGAGGGCCGGGAGAGATACGCAGTATTTT,CASSFRWTSGRAGRDTQYF
TRBV30,TRBJ2-1,.,few,TGTGCCTGGAGTGTAGGGGCGGGACCAAATGAGCAGTTCTTC,CAWSVGAGPNEQFF
TRBV10-2,TRBJ1-1,.,many,TGCGCCAGCAGTGATGACCTTTCGAACACTGAAGCTTTCTTT,CASSDDLSNTEAFF
TRBV20-1,TRBJ2-2,TRBD2,few,TGCAGTGTTGAAGCTAGGACTAGCGGGAGGGTGGGGGAGCTGTTTTTT,CSVEARTSGRVGELFF
TRBV20-1,TRBJ2-1,.,.,TGCAGTGCTAGGGGCGGCAGGTTGGGTGAGCAGTTCTTC,CSARGGRLGEQFF
TRBV3-1,TRBJ2-5,TRBD1,.,TGTGCCAGCAGCAAGCAGGGGGCTAGAGAGACCCAGTACTTC,CASSKQGARETQYF
TRBV7-2,TRBJ2-7,TRBD1,.,TGTGCCAGCAGCTTAGGCGGGACAGGGGAATACGAGCAGTACTTC,CASSLGGTGEYEQYF
TRBV5-1,TRBJ2-3,.,few,TGCGCCAGCAGCCAAACTACCCCAGATACGCAGTATTTT,CASSQTTPDTQYF
TRBV4-2,TRBJ2-5,.,once,TGTGCCAGCAGCCAAGAGCTCCGTAGAGGACAAGAGACCCAGTACTTC,CASSQELRRGQETQYF